The sample holds one count of the clone carrying this T cell receptor beta chain. The V and J ends lost 6 bases and 1 base, in that order; junction bases with no gene match: 4. Germline values: CDR1 MNHEY, CDR2 SMNVEV (reference sequence). This CDR3 is 15 amino acids long. Generated by immunoSEQ multiplex PCR, the TCRdb table keeps only in-frame clones and is missing some. This sample has about 51,000 clones, with 80% found just once. This entry comes from a study of control samples from healthy donors and cancer patients. The sample comprised blood. The TCR comes from a man between 65 and 80 years old in good health. This chain joins TRBV27 and TRBJ1-1; 11 nucleotides line up with TRBD1. The CDR3 is CASRDRGHRNTEAFF. For the CDR3, the DNA is TGTGCCAGCAGGGACAGGGGGCACCGGAACACTGAAGCTTTCTTT.